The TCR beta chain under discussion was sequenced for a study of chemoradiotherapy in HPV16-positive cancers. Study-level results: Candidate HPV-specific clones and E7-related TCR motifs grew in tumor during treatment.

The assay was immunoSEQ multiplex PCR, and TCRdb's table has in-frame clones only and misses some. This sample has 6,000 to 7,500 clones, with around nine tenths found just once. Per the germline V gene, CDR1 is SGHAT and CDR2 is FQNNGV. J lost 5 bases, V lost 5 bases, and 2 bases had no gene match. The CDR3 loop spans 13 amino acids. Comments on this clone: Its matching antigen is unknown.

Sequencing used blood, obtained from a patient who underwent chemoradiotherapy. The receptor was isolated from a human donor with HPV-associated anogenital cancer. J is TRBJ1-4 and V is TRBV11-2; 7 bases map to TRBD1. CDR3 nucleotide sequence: TGTGCCAGCAGCCCGGACAGGAATGAAAAACTGTTTTTT. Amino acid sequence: CASSPDRNEKLFF.